This T cell receptor beta chain was observed in a study of cytomegalovirus exposure and HLA in healthy donors. In the PCR, 60 Vbeta and 13 Jbeta primers were used. Clones were read by immunoSEQ multiplex PCR, and TCRdb kept only the in-frame ones, dropping some. The sample lists about 160,000 clones; approximately 72% were seen once. Germline values: CDR1 SGHTA, CDR2 FQGNSA. The J segment lost 5 bases and the V segment lost 5 bases, leaving 11 bases of the junction unmatched. The CDR3 sequence is 15 residues long. Study results and caveats: Most of the TCR beta V segments (in an earlier analysis) were productive either about 90% or about 30% of the time.

In this sample, this clone turned up once. Its antigen is unidentified. V and J are TRBV7-2 and TRBJ1-2, with 7 positions matching TRBD1. The origin of this receptor is a female donor in good health and CMV-seronegative. Material for sequencing was PBMCs. CDR3 sequence reads: CASSPLLPGGYGYTF. In DNA form, the CDR3 reads TGTGCCAGCAGCCCACTCCTCCCAGGGGGATATGGCTACACCTTC.